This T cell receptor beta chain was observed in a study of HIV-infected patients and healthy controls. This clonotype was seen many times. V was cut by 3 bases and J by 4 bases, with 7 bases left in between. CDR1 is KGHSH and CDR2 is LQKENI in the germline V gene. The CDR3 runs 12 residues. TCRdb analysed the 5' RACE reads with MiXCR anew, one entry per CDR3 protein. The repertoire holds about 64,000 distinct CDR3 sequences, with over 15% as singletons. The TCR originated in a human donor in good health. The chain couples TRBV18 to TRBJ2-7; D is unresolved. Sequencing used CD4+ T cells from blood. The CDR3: CASSPAGYEQYF. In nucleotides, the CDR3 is TGTGCCAGCTCACCTGCCGGGTACGAGCAGTACTTC. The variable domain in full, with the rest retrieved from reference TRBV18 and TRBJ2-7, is NAGVMQNPRHLVRRRGQEARLRCSPMKGHSHVYWYRQLPEEGLKFMVYLQKENIIDESGMPKERFSAEFPKEGPSILRIQQVVRGDSAAYFCASSPAGYEQYFGPGTRLTVT.